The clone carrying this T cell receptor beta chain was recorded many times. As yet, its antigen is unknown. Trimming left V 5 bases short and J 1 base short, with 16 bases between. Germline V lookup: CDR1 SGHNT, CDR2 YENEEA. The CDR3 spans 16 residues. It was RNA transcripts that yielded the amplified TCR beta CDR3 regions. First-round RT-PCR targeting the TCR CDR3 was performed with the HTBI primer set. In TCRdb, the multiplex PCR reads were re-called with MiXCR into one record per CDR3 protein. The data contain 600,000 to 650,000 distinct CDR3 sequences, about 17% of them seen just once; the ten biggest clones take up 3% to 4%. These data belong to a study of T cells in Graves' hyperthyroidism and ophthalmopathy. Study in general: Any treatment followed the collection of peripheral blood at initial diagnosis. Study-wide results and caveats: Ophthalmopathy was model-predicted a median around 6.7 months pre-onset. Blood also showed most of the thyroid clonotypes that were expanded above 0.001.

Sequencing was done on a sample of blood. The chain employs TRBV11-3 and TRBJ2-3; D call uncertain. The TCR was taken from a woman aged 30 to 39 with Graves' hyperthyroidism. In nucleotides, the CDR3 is TGTGCCAGCAGCCCCCCGACCCAGACGGGCACAGATACGCAGTATTTT. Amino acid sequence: CASSPPTQTGTDTQYF.